A selection of T cell receptor beta chains follows, all from one sample in a study of cytomegalovirus exposure and HLA in healthy donors. The assay was immunoSEQ multiplex PCR, and TCRdb's table has in-frame clones only and misses some. The sample shows 120,000 or so clones, approximately 80% of them seen only once. The sequenced sample consisted of PBMCs. These receptors came from a man aged 25 to 40 in good health and CMV-seropositive. Both conserved end residues are part of each CDR3. D genes are given only for firm matches. Where a row states a size, it is once, few, many or the class of an expanded clone; other rows omit it.

clone size: few; D gene: .; V gene: TRBV7-6; J gene: TRBJ2-1; CDR3 protein: CASSPLVGVTYNEQFF; CDR3 DNA: TGTGCCAGCAGCCCGCTGGTGGGAGTCACCTACAATGAGCAGTTCTTC
clone size: .; D gene: .; V gene: TRBV9; J gene: TRBJ2-7; CDR3 protein: CASSATGSRSYEQYF; CDR3 DNA: TGTGCCAGCAGCGCCACAGGGTCTAGAAGCTACGAGCAGTACTTC
clone size: once; D gene: TRBD1; V gene: TRBV15; J gene: TRBJ2-7; CDR3 protein: CATSRDGQGYEQYF; CDR3 DNA: TGTGCCACCAGCAGAGACGGACAGGGTTACGAGCAGTACTTC
clone size: .; D gene: .; V gene: TRBV4-1; J gene: TRBJ1-2; CDR3 protein: CASSQGLGRSNYGYTF; CDR3 DNA: TGCGCCAGCAGCCAAGGTCTAGGGAGATCTAACTATGGCTACACCTTC
clone size: .; D gene: TRBD1; V gene: TRBV4-3; J gene: TRBJ1-2; CDR3 protein: CASSQDGQAYGYTF; CDR3 DNA: TGCGCCAGCAGCCAGGACGGACAGGCCTATGGCTACACCTTC
clone size: few; D gene: .; V gene: TRBV5-5; J gene: TRBJ1-5; CDR3 protein: CASSSQGRSSQPQHF; CDR3 DNA: TGTGCCAGCAGCTCGCAGGGGCGGTCTTCTCAGCCCCAGCATTTT
clone size: .; D gene: TRBD1; V gene: TRBV7-9; J gene: TRBJ1-1; CDR3 protein: CASSLAGGGQGIWNTEAFF; CDR3 DNA: TGTGCCAGCAGCTTAGCGGGGGGGGGACAGGGGATTTGGAACACTGAAGCTTTCTTT
clone size: .; D gene: TRBD2; V gene: TRBV23-1; J gene: TRBJ2-7; CDR3 protein: CASSQFGREGLMWDEQYF; CDR3 DNA: TGCGCCAGCAGTCAATTCGGGCGGGAGGGCCTCATGTGGGATGAGCAGTACTTC
clone size: .; D gene: TRBD1; V gene: TRBV28; J gene: TRBJ2-7; CDR3 protein: CATTGTVYEQYF; CDR3 DNA: TGTGCCACCACCGGGACAGTATACGAGCAGTACTTC
clone size: few; D gene: TRBD1; V gene: TRBV2; J gene: TRBJ2-5; CDR3 protein: CASSETGGVRETQYF; CDR3 DNA: TGTGCCAGCAGCGAGACAGGGGGCGTGAGGGAGACCCAGTACTTC
clone size: .; D gene: .; V gene: TRBV7-9; J gene: TRBJ2-3; CDR3 protein: CASSLRDSGAFTDTQYF; CDR3 DNA: TGTGCCAGCAGCTTAAGGGATAGCGGAGCTTTCACAGATACGCAGTATTTT
clone size: .; D gene: TRBD1; V gene: TRBV7-2; J gene: TRBJ2-7; CDR3 protein: CASGQGASYEQYF; CDR3 DNA: TGTGCCAGCGGCCAGGGGGCATCCTACGAGCAGTACTTC